This T cell receptor beta chain was documented in a study of blood T cell repertoires in COVID-19. The table lists this clone with a few counts. With V trimmed by 4 bases and J by 7 bases, 9 bases remained unmatched. Germline V CDR1 and CDR2: SGHRS, YFSETQ. The CDR3 is made up of 16 amino acids. Recovered status applied to Cohort 3 donors who had two consecutive negative PCRs. It also applied to those with clearance or with symptom resolution. The data were produced by immunoSEQ multiplex PCR, yet TCRdb's version contains in-frame clones alone and is incomplete. The sample consists of 160,000 or so clones, about four fifths of them appearing once.

Sequencing was performed on PBMCs or T cells enriched from blood (not recorded which). This chain connects TRBV5-1 to TRBJ1-6; TRBD1 matches at 9 bases. This TCR was recovered from a man aged 55 to 70 who had recovered from COVID-19. This chain's CDR3 is CASSQEGQGTNSPLHF. In nucleotides, the CDR3 is TGCGCCAGCAGCCAGGAGGGACAGGGTACGAATTCACCCCTCCACTTT.